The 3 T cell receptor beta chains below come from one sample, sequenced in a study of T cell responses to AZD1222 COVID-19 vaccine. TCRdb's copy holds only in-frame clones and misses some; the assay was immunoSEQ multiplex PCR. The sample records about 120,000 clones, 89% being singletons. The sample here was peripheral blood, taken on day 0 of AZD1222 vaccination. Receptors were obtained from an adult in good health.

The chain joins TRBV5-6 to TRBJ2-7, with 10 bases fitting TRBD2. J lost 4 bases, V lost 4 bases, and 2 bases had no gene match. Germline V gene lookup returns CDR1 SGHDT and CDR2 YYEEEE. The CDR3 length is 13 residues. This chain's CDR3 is CASSPSGRYEQYF. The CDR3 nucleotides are TGTGCCAGCAGCCCTAGCGGGAGATACGAGCAGTACTTC.

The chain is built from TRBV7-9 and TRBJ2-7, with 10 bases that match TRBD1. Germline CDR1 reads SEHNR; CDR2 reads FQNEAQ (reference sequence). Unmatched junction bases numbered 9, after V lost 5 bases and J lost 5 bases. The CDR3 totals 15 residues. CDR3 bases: TGTGCCAGCAGCCCCAGACAGGGGGCTTTCGACGAGCAGTACTTC. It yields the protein CASSPRQGAFDEQYF.

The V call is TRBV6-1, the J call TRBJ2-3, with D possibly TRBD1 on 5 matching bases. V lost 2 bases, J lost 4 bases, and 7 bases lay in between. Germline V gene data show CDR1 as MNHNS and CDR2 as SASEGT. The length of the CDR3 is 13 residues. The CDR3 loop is CASSEWGADTQYF. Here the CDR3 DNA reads TGTGCCAGCAGTGAATGGGGCGCAGATACGCAGTATTTT.